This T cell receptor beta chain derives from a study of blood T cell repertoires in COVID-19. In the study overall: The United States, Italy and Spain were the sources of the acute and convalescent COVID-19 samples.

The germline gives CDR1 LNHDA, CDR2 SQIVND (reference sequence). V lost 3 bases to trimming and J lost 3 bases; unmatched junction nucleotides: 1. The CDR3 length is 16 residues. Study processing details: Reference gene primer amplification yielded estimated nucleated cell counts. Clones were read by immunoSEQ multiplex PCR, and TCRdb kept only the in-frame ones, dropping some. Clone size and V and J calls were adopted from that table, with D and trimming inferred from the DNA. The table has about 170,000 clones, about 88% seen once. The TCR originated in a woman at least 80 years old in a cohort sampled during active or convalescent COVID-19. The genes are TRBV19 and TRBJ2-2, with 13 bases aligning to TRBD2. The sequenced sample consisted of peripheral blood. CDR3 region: CASSIGLAGDTGELFF. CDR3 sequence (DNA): TGTGCCAGTAGTATCGGACTAGCGGGAGACACCGGGGAGCTGTTTTTT. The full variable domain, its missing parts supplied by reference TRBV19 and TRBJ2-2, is DGGITQSPKYLFRKEGQNVTLSCEQNLNHDAMYWYRQDPGQGLRLIYYSQIVNDFQKGDIAEGYSVSREKKESFPLTVTSAQKNPTAFYLCASSIGLAGDTGELFFGEGSRLTVL.